These T cell receptor beta chains were read from a single sample in a study of T cell responses to AZD1222 COVID-19 vaccine. Repertoires were generated with immunoSEQ multiplex PCR, while TCRdb's copy carries only in-frame clones and drops some. The profile shows 170,000 or so clones, about 93% of them singletons. The sample here was peripheral blood, taken 28 days after the second dose of the MenACWY control vaccine. Source of these receptors: an adult who received the MenACWY meningococcal vaccine as a control. The CDR3 runs from the conserved cysteine through the conserved F or W. The D gene is left open where the match is weak. Clone size, where shown, is once, few, many, or a class for clones that have expanded.

TRBV5-1	.	.	TRBJ1-1	CASSLGAGVNTEAFF	TGCGCCAGCAGCTTGGGGGCAGGGGTGAACACTGAAGCTTTCTTT
TRBV6-5	.	once	TRBJ1-2	CASSYSSGSNYGYTF	TGTGCCAGCAGTTACTCTTCCGGGTCTAACTATGGCTACACCTTC
TRBV30	.	once	TRBJ1-1	CAWRGSGARTEAFF	TGTGCCTGGAGAGGTTCAGGGGCTCGAACTGAAGCTTTCTTT
TRBV4-1	TRBD1	.	TRBJ1-4	CASSLSTGTGREKLFF	TGCGCCAGCAGCCTCTCTACCGGGACAGGGAGAGAAAAACTGTTTTTT
TRBV19	.	.	TRBJ1-5	CASRQDSYNQPQHF	TGTGCCAGTAGGCAGGACAGTTATAATCAGCCCCAGCATTTT
TRBV18	.	.	TRBJ1-1	CASSPYDIQNTEAFF	TGTGCCAGCTCACCTTACGACATCCAGAACACTGAAGCTTTCTTT
TRBV4-2	.	.	TRBJ1-3	CASSQDGGGGSGNTIYF	TGTGCCAGCAGCCAAGATGGGGGGGGAGGGTCTGGAAACACCATATATTTT
TRBV7-2	.	.	TRBJ1-1	CASSLFGETEAFF	TGTGCCAGCAGCTTGTTTGGGGAAACTGAAGCTTTCTTT
TRBV19	TRBD1	.	TRBJ2-2	CASSMDRRNTGELFF	TGTGCCAGTAGTATGGACAGGAGGAACACCGGGGAGCTGTTTTTT
TRBV5-8	.	.	TRBJ1-2	CASTRDTRNYGYTF	TGTGCCAGCACAAGGGACACCAGAAACTATGGCTACACCTTC
TRBV6-5	.	.	TRBJ2-1	CASSPSGASYNEQFF	TGTGCCAGCAGTCCCTCGGGGGCCTCCTACAATGAGCAGTTCTTC
TRBV7-2	.	.	TRBJ2-3	CASSGTYQDTQYF	TGTGCCAGCAGCGGGACATACCAAGATACGCAGTATTTT
TRBV6-5	.	.	TRBJ2-5	CASRVSGGTQYF	TGTGCCAGCAGGGTCTCCGGGGGGACCCAGTACTTC
TRBV7-2	.	.	TRBJ1-3	CASSLEATGSSGNTIYF	TGTGCCAGCAGCTTAGAGGCAACGGGAAGCTCTGGAAACACCATATATTTT
TRBV10-3	.	.	TRBJ1-1	CAISESGTGSRGAFF	TGTGCCATCAGTGAGTCTGGAACGGGGTCCAGGGGAGCTTTCTTT
TRBV3-1/TRBV3-2	.	.	TRBJ1-2	CASSPRDKGLRGYTF	TGTGCCAGCAGCCCCCGGGACAAGGGGCTTCGGGGCTACACCTTC
TRBV11-2	TRBD1	.	TRBJ1-2	CASSYSSPGGYGYTF	TGTGCCAGCAGCTATTCCTCCCCAGGGGGCTATGGCTACACCTTC
TRBV7-2	.	.	TRBJ1-6	CASSPGSRSNSPLHF	TGTGCCAGCAGCCCCGGGTCTCGTTCTAATTCACCCCTCCACTTT
TRBV25-1	.	.	TRBJ1-6	CASRRRTDNSPLHF	TGTGCCAGCAGACGTAGGACAGATAATTCACCCCTCCACTTT
TRBV7-2	.	.	TRBJ1-5	CASSSQRGDQPQHF	TGTGCCAGCAGCTCCCAAAGGGGGGATCAGCCCCAGCATTTT
TRBV18	.	.	TRBJ1-1	CASSPGVTPEAFF	TGTGCCAGCTCACCAGGGGTCACCCCTGAAGCTTTCTTT
TRBV18	.	.	TRBJ2-1	CASSPIANNEQFF	TGTGCCAGCTCACCCATAGCTAACAATGAGCAGTTCTTC
TRBV6-5	.	.	TRBJ1-2	CASSYSTPGDYGYTF	TGTGCCAGCAGTTACTCGACACCGGGGGACTATGGCTACACCTTC
TRBV24-1	.	.	TRBJ1-2	CATSDSYGYTF	TGTGCCACCAGTGATTCGTATGGCTACACCTTC
TRBV7-8	.	.	TRBJ1-5	CASSLAASVEPQHF	TGTGCCAGCAGCTTAGCCGCAAGTGTGGAGCCCCAGCATTTT
TRBV7-2	TRBD1	.	TRBJ2-1	CASSSPSDRGLDNEQFF	TGTGCCAGCAGCTCCCCGAGCGACAGGGGGCTCGACAATGAGCAGTTCTTC
TRBV18	TRBD2	.	TRBJ2-1	CASSGTSASNEQFF	TGTGCCAGCTCAGGGACTAGCGCATCCAATGAGCAGTTCTTC
TRBV19	.	.	TRBJ1-1	CASSRRGNTEAFF	TGTGCCAGTAGTAGGAGGGGGAACACTGAAGCTTTCTTT
TRBV4-1	.	.	TRBJ2-3	CASSSRSGSTDTQYF	TGCGCCAGCAGCTCTCGGAGCGGGAGCACAGATACGCAGTATTTT
TRBV10-2	TRBD1	.	TRBJ2-7	CASSESRTGPYEQYF	TGCGCCAGCAGTGAGTCAAGGACAGGGCCCTACGAGCAGTACTTC
TRBV6-1	TRBD1	.	TRBJ2-5	CASSEWGDRDWPGETQYF	TGTGCCAGCAGTGAATGGGGGGACAGGGATTGGCCAGGAGAGACCCAGTACTTC
TRBV27	.	.	TRBJ1-4	CASTPGTRGGEKLFF	TGTGCCAGCACACCGGGAACCCGGGGGGGCGAAAAACTGTTTTTT
TRBV21-1	.	.	TRBJ2-3	CASRQGTDTQYF	TGTGCCAGCAGACAGGGCACAGATACGCAGTATTTT
TRBV5-5	.	.	TRBJ2-3	CASSPVTDTQYF	TGTGCCAGCAGCCCGGTTACAGATACGCAGTATTTT
TRBV6-5	.	.	TRBJ2-1	CASSTGSVEQFF	TGTGCCAGCAGCACAGGGTCCGTCGAGCAGTTCTTC
TRBV28	TRBD1	.	TRBJ1-4	CASSVPGQGNEKLFF	TGTGCCAGCAGTGTTCCGGGACAGGGAAATGAAAAACTGTTTTTT
TRBV30	.	.	TRBJ1-6	CAWSRGTYSPLHF	TGTGCCTGGAGTCGAGGAACCTATTCACCCCTCCACTTT
TRBV7-8	TRBD1	.	TRBJ1-1	CASRGQESNTEAFF	TGTGCCAGCAGGGGACAGGAGTCGAACACTGAAGCTTTCTTT
TRBV2	TRBD1	.	TRBJ1-1	CASIATGGGTEAFF	TGTGCCAGCATAGCGACAGGGGGGGGCACTGAAGCTTTCTTT
TRBV11-2	.	.	TRBJ2-3	CASRLDRLTDTQYF	TGTGCCAGCAGGCTCGACAGGCTAACAGATACGCAGTATTTT
TRBV10-3	.	.	TRBJ2-1	CAIQGTGNEQFF	TGTGCCATTCAGGGAACTGGCAATGAGCAGTTCTTC
TRBV7-9	.	once	TRBJ2-1	CASSPAETTLYNEQFF	TGTGCCAGCAGCCCCGCGGAGACCACCCTTTACAATGAGCAGTTCTTC
TRBV5-6	TRBD1	.	TRBJ1-6	CASSWGTGYNSPLHF	TGTGCCAGCAGCTGGGGGACAGGTTATAATTCACCCCTCCACTTT
TRBV19	TRBD2	.	TRBJ2-1	CASSSSTSGGYFEQFF	TGTGCCAGTAGTTCCTCGACTAGCGGGGGATATTTTGAGCAGTTCTTC
TRBV7-2	TRBD1	.	TRBJ1-1	CASSFRDRGSRSGAFF	TGTGCCAGCAGCTTCCGGGACAGGGGTTCGAGATCAGGAGCTTTCTTT
TRBV10-3	TRBD2	.	TRBJ2-3	CAISDTSGGGLADTQYF	TGTGCCATCAGTGATACTAGCGGGGGAGGGTTAGCAGATACGCAGTATTTT
TRBV3-1/TRBV3-2	.	.	TRBJ1-5	CASSFGNSNQPQHF	TGTGCCAGCAGCTTTGGAAATAGCAATCAGCCCCAGCATTTT
TRBV6-6	TRBD1	.	TRBJ1-1	CASSTTGQVAEAFF	TGTGCCAGCAGTACTACGGGACAGGTCGCTGAAGCTTTCTTT
TRBV9	TRBD2	.	TRBJ2-1	CASSVLTGGHHEQFF	TGTGCCAGCAGCGTATTAACGGGGGGGCATCATGAGCAGTTCTTC